This T cell receptor (beta chain) comes out of a study of shared clonotypes between healthy human individuals. Across the study: A couple of women and three men aged 18 to 49 served as donors.

Sequencing used immunoSEQ multiplex PCR; TCRdb keeps in-frame clones, though not all of them. The table includes 450,000 to 600,000 clones, around 80% detected once. The study drew all its donors from Caucasian adults living in Nashville, Tennessee. The CDR3 has 15 amino acids. The trim removed 2 bases at V and 4 bases at J, leaving 5 bases unmatched. CDR1 and CDR2 from the germline V gene are MDHEN and SYDVKM. The gene calls are TRBV28 and TRBJ2-7; 10 positions match TRBD1. The TCR was taken from a woman aged 40 to 50 in good health. Some clones in this sample may be carry-over from other donors' samples. Sequencing was done on a sample of PBMCs. CDR3 nucleotide sequence: TGTGCCAGCAGTTTAAGGGGACAGGGGAGGTACGAGCAGTACTTC. Protein product: CASSLRGQGRYEQYF. The full variable domain, in which reference TRBV28 and TRBJ2-7 provide the parts outside the CDR3, is DVKVTQSSRYLVKRTGEKVFLECVQDMDHENMFWYRQDPGLGLRLIYFSYDVKMKEKGDIPEGYSVSREKKERFSLILESASTNQTSMYLCASSLRGQGRYEQYFGPGTRLTVT.